These 12 T cell receptor beta chains originate from one sample sequenced in a study of cytomegalovirus exposure and HLA in healthy donors. Both 60 Vbeta primers and 13 Jbeta primers went into the PCR. Method: immunoSEQ multiplex PCR; TCRdb's copy keeps in-frame clones and lacks some. Here the sample spans over 150,000 clones, 80% being singletons. The sample taken for sequencing was PBMCs. Every receptor here comes from a man aged 18 to 30 in good health and CMV-seropositive.

The chain carries TRBV11-2 and TRBJ2-1; D may be TRBD2 (6 bases). Trimming took off 5 bases at V and 9 bases at J, with 20 bases between the two ends. In germline, CDR1 is SGHAT, CDR2 FQNNGV. This CDR3 has 15 residues. CDR3 region: CASSRSDYWGGEQFF. As DNA, the CDR3 is TGTGCCAGCAGCAGATCCGACTACTGGGGAGGTGAGCAGTTCTTC. Full variable domain (remainder filled in from reference TRBV11-2 and TRBJ2-1): EAGVAQSPRYKIIEKRQSVAFWCNPISGHATLYWYQQILGQGPKLLIQFQNNGVVDDSQLPKDRFSAERLKGVDSTLKIQPAKLEDSAVYLCASSRSDYWGGEQFFGPGTRLTVL.

This chain connects TRBV6-1 to TRBJ1-2; 7 nucleotides match TRBD1. This CDR3 contains 18 residues. J was trimmed by 3 bases and V by 4 bases; bases with no gene match: 17. Germline V CDR1 and CDR2: MNHNS, SASEGT. The CDR3 nucleotides are TGTGCCAGCAGTGTATCCGGGACAGAAGCTGGACTCTACTATGGCTACACCTTC. Residues: CASSVSGTEAGLYYGYTF.

The chain joins TRBV9 to TRBJ2-1, with 9 bases matching TRBD2. The CDR3 length is 16 residues. Germline V gene lookup returns CDR1 SGDLS and CDR2 YYNGEE. The V segment lost 0 bases and the J segment 5 bases; nucleotides outside the gene matches: 6. CDR3 protein: CASSVVSGGTNNEQFF. As DNA, the CDR3 is TGTGCCAGCAGCGTAGTTAGCGGGGGAACGAACAATGAGCAGTTCTTC.

This rearrangement joins TRBV9 to TRBJ2-1; 9 bases map to TRBD1. The germline gives CDR1 SGDLS, CDR2 YYNGEE. J gave up 2 bases and V 4 bases, and 4 bases lay outside the gene matches. CDR3 length: 15 amino acids. CDR3 loop: CASSLRDRAYNEQFF. CDR3 nucleotides: TGTGCCAGCAGCCTCCGGGACAGGGCCTACAATGAGCAGTTCTTC.

The rearrangement uses TRBV5-8 and TRBJ2-1; a possible D gene is TRBD2 (5 bases). Trimming removed 1 base at V and 6 bases at J, with 11 bases between. Germline V gene data show CDR1 as SGHTS and CDR2 as YDEGEE. This CDR3 has 14 amino acids. Written as DNA, the CDR3 is TGTGCCAGCAGCTTGTCACTAGTGCCCAATGAGCAGTTCTTC. Amino acid sequence: CASSLSLVPNEQFF.

This clone was counted between two and nine times. The CDR3 DNA follows: TGTGCCAGCAGCCCTCGACAGGGTCTGGGCTACGAGCAGTACTTC. Its protein product is CASSPRQGLGYEQYF. V gene TRBV7-9 combines with J gene TRBJ2-7, with 7 nucleotides matching TRBD1. Germline V gene lookup returns CDR1 SEHNR and CDR2 FQNEAQ (reference sequence). The V gene end was trimmed by 5 bases and the J gene end by 3 bases; junction bases not matched to a gene: 10. The CDR3 runs to 15 residues.

The chain has TRBV18 and TRBJ2-1; 10 bases map to TRBD2. Trimming at V came to 4 bases and at J to 5 bases, leaving 2 bases not matched to a gene. The CDR3 extends over 14 amino acids. CDR1 is KGHSH and CDR2 is LQKENI in the germline V gene. The CDR3 sequence is CASSLGLADNEQFF. The CDR3 DNA is TGTGCCAGCTCACTTGGACTAGCGGACAATGAGCAGTTCTTC. Using reference TRBV18 and TRBJ2-1 for the parts outside the CDR3, the full variable domain is NAGVMQNPRHLVRRRGQEARLRCSPMKGHSHVYWYRQLPEEGLKFMVYLQKENIIDESGMPKERFSAEFPKEGPSILRIQQVVRGDSAAYFCASSLGLADNEQFFGPGTRLTVL.

The J gene is TRBJ2-5, the V gene TRBV18; 11 bases are a match to TRBD2. The J segment lost 5 bases and the V segment lost 1 base, leaving 0 bases of the junction unmatched. Germline loops: CDR1 KGHSH, CDR2 LQKENI. The CDR3 is 14 residues long. Here the CDR3 reads CASSPRTSGETQYF. The CDR3 nucleotides are TGTGCCAGCTCACCACGGACTAGCGGGGAGACCCAGTACTTC.

The genes are TRBV18 and TRBJ1-1; D gene unclear. Germline CDR1 KGHSH, CDR2 LQKENI. V was pared by 1 base and J by 1 base, with 10 bases between. The CDR3 runs 15 residues. The DNA of the CDR3 is TGTGCCAGCTCACCACTGGGCAGGCAGAACACTGAAGCTTTCTTT. Translating it yields CASSPLGRQNTEAFF.

The chain combines TRBV6-6 with TRBJ1-4, with 7 bases aligning to TRBD1. CDR3 length: 13 residues. The germline V gene has CDR1 MNHNY and CDR2 SVGAGI (reference sequence). J lost 8 bases, V lost 2 bases, and 2 bases had no gene match. CDR3: CASSYRQGEKLFF. The CDR3 coding sequence is TGTGCCAGCAGTTACAGACAGGGCGAAAAACTGTTTTTT.

V gene TRBV11-2 combines with J gene TRBJ1-1; 8 bases match TRBD1. The CDR3 extends over 15 amino acids. V lost 6 bases, J lost 3 bases, and 9 bases stayed unmatched. Germline CDR1 and CDR2: SGHAT and FQNNGV. This chain's CDR3 is CASRPIGDRYTEAFF. DNA for the CDR3: TGTGCCAGCAGGCCCATCGGGGACAGGTACACTGAAGCTTTCTTT.

The chain uses TRBV7-2 and TRBJ1-3; no definite D call. Trimming removed 0 bases at V and 4 bases at J, with 16 bases between. This CDR3 comprises 17 residues. The V gene's germline CDR1 is SGHTA and CDR2 FQGNSA. Here the CDR3 reads CASSLAFTGLGGNTIYF. In DNA form, the CDR3 reads TGTGCCAGCAGCTTAGCCTTTACTGGGCTGGGCGGAAACACCATATATTTT.